This T cell receptor (beta chain) was found in a study of shared clonotypes between healthy human individuals. Deep-level assay runs were performed. Some clones are missing from TCRdb's copy, which holds only in-frame ones; the method was immunoSEQ multiplex PCR. This table has approximately 180,000 clones, approximately 92% appearing once. The CDR3 sequence is 15 residues long. J lost 3 bases, V lost 6 bases, and 6 bases had no gene match. Germline values: CDR1 MNHEY, CDR2 SVGAGI. This clone was seen only once. The sequence came from a woman aged 25-40 years in good health. V and J are TRBV6-5 and TRBJ1-5; TRBD1 matches 9 bases. The source material was naive CD4+ T cells sorted from blood. Regarding subset: CD45RA+ positively selected. The CDR3 nucleotides read TGTGCCAGCAGCCCCGACAGGGGGGCCAATCAGCCCCAGCATTTT. Protein product: CASSPDRGANQPQHF.